This TCR beta chain was obtained from a study of blood T cell repertoires in COVID-19. On the study more broadly: Nucleic acid was either cDNA or gDNA, and it came from T cells, B-cell-depleted T cells, or PBMCs.

This CDR3 is built from 17 residues. V gave up 7 bases and J gave up 2 bases; unmatched junction bases: 9. CDR1 SEHNR and CDR2 FQNEAQ come from the germline V gene (reference sequence). In the source study's methods: Using reference gene primer amplification, nucleated cell counts were estimated. TCRdb's copy holds only in-frame clones and misses some; the assay was immunoSEQ multiplex PCR. V, J and clone size were drawn from that table, and D and trimming were deduced from the DNA. The sample holds about 88,000 clones, approximately 89% seen once. The chain joins TRBV7-9 to TRBJ2-6; 9 bases fit TRBD1. The sequencing sample was made of peripheral blood. This TCR was recovered from a man older than 75 with acute or convalescent COVID-19. CDR3 region: CASTRGTGYTGANVLTF. CDR3 DNA: TGTGCCAGCACCCGGGGGACAGGGTACACTGGGGCCAACGTCCTGACTTTC.